This TCR beta chain was identified in a study of blood T cell repertoires in COVID-19. Study in general: Samples representing acute and convalescent COVID-19 were sourced from the United States, Italy and Spain.

Using immunoSEQ multiplex PCR, the repertoire was profiled, and TCRdb retains in-frame clones only, with some absent. The repertoire holds 150,000 or so clones, with about 79% as singletons. The germline gives CDR1 LNHDA, CDR2 SQIVND (reference sequence). After removal of 4 bases from V and 7 bases from J, the junction contained 27 bases not matched to a gene. The CDR3 is 21 amino acids. The receptor was derived from an elderly woman with active or convalescent COVID-19. V and J are TRBV19 and TRBJ2-3, with 9 bases matching TRBD1. Sequenced input: peripheral blood. The CDR3, as DNA: TGTGCCAGTAGTAAATATACCCCTGGAAGTGGGACAGGGAGGGAGGGGAATACGCAGTATTTT. This gives the protein CASSKYTPGSGTGREGNTQYF.